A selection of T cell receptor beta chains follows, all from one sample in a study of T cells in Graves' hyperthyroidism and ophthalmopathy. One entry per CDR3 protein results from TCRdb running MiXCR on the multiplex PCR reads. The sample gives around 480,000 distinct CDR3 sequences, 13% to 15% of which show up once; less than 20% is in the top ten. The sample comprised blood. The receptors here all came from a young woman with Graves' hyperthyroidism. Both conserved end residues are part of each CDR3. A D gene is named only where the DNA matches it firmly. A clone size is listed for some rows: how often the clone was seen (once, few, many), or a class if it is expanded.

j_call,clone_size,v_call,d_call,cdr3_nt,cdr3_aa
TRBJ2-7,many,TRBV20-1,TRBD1,TGCAGTGCTGCCCCGGGACAGGGGGCCGAGCAGTACTTC,CSAAPGQGAEQYF
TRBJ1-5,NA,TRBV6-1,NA,TGTGCCAGCAGGGCGCCGACCGGGCCCCAGCATTTT,CASRAPTGPQHF
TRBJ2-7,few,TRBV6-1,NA,TGTGCCAGCAGTTATGGGAAGGGTCTTTCCTACGAGCAGTACTTC,CASSYGKGLSYEQYF
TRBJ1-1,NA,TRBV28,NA,TGTGCCAGCAGGTTGGGGGGGGAGGCAACTGAAGCTTTCTTT,CASRLGGEATEAFF
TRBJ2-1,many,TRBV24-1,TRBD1,TGTGCCACCAGCGGCGCGGGGACAGGCTACAATGAGCAGTTCTTC,CATSGAGTGYNEQFF
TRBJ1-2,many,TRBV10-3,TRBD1,TGTGCCATCAGTGCCGGGACAGGGGGAGCTAACTATGGCTACACCTTC,CAISAGTGGANYGYTF
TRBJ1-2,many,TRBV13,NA,TGTGCCAGCAGTCTAGGGGTTAGGGGCTACACCTTC,CASSLGVRGYTF
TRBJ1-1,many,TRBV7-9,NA,TGTGCCAGCAGCTTAGTCGGTAGGGGAGGGGTGGTAAACACTGAAGCTTTCTTT,CASSLVGRGGVVNTEAFF
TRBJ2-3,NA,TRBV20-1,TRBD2,TGCAGTGCTAGAGGGGAAGCGGGAGTGGGCACAGATACGCAGTATTTT,CSARGEAGVGTDTQYF
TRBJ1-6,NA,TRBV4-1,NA,TGCGCCAGCAGCCAAGTAGGGGAATCACCCCTCCACTTT,CASSQVGESPLHF
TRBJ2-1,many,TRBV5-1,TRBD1,TGCGCCAGCAGCTTGGACCGACAGGGAAGTTACAATGAGCAGTTCTTC,CASSLDRQGSYNEQFF
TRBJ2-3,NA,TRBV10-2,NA,TGCGCCAGCAGTAGGGATGGTAGGGGGGGGGGCACAGATACGCAGTATTTT,CASSRDGRGGGTDTQYF
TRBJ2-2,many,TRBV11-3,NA,TGTGCCAGCAGCCCCGCCGGATGGGGGATAAACACCGGGGAGCTGTTTTTT,CASSPAGWGINTGELFF
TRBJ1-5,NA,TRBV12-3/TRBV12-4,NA,TGTGCCATCAAACGGGCAGGAGACAATCAGCCCCAGCATTTT,CAIKRAGDNQPQHF
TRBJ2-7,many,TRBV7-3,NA,TGTGCCAGCAGCTCTGACCCCCTCTCGGCGGAGCAGTACTTC,CASSSDPLSAEQYF
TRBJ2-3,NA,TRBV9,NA,TGTGCCAGCAGCGTAGTCAGCACAGATACGCAGTATTTT,CASSVVSTDTQYF
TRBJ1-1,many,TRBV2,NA,TGTGCCAGCAGTGAATTTCTTAAGAACACTGAAGCTTTCTTT,CASSEFLKNTEAFF
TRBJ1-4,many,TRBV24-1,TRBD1,TGTGCCACCAGGACGGGCCCGGGACAGGTCGTCACTAATGAAAAACTGTTTTTT,CATRTGPGQVVTNEKLFF
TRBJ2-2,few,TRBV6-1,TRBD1,TGTGCCAGCACTGAACGGGACAGGGTCTTAACCGGGGAGCTGTTTTTT,CASTERDRVLTGELFF
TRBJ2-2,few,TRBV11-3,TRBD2,TGTGCCAGCAGCTCATTCTTCGGACTAGCGGACTACACCGGGGAGCTGTTTTTT,CASSSFFGLADYTGELFF
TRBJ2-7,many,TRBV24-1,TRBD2,TGTGCCACCCTAGCGGGAGCCCCTTCCTACGAGCAGTACTTC,CATLAGAPSYEQYF
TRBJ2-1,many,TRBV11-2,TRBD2,TGTGCCAGCAGCCAACTAGCGGGAGACCACAATGAGCAGTTCTTC,CASSQLAGDHNEQFF
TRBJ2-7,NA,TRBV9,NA,TGTACCAGCAGCTACCTTCCGGGGACTCGTGACGAGCAGTACTTC,CTSSYLPGTRDEQYF
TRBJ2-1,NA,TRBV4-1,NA,TGCGCCAGCAGTCAAGTTATGGACCTCAATGAGCAGTTCTTC,CASSQVMDLNEQFF
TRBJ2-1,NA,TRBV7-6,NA,TGTGCCAGCAGCGACAGGGAGGGCAATGAGCGGTTCTTC,CASSDREGNERFF
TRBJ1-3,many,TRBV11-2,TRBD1,TGTGCCAGCAGCCTGGGGACAGGGGGATTGAACACCATATATTTT,CASSLGTGGLNTIYF
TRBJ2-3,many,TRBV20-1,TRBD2,TGCAGTGCTAGAGGTCACGGGACTAGCGGGAGTTTGCAGTATTTT,CSARGHGTSGSLQYF
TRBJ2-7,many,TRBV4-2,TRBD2,TGTGCCAGCAGCCAAGATGCCGGGACTAGCGGCGGATACGAGCAGTACTTC,CASSQDAGTSGGYEQYF
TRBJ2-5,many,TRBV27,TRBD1,TGTGCCAGCAGTTTGGGATTGACAGGGGGCCTAGGGGAGACCCAGTACTTC,CASSLGLTGGLGETQYF
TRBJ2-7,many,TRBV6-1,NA,TGTGCCAGCAGTGAAGGGTTAGCCTACGAGCAGTACTTC,CASSEGLAYEQYF
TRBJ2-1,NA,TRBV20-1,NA,TGCAGTGCACGGACTGACAGTATCTCCTACAATGAGCAGTTCTTC,CSARTDSISYNEQFF
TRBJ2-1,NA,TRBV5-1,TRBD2,TGCGCCAGCAGCTTACTAGCGGGAGGGTCCCTGAGGAATGAGCAGTTCTTC,CASSLLAGGSLRNEQFF
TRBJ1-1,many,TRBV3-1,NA,TGTGCCAGCAGCCAAGGTCATCAGGGATTGAGAGCTGAAGCTTTCTTT,CASSQGHQGLRAEAFF